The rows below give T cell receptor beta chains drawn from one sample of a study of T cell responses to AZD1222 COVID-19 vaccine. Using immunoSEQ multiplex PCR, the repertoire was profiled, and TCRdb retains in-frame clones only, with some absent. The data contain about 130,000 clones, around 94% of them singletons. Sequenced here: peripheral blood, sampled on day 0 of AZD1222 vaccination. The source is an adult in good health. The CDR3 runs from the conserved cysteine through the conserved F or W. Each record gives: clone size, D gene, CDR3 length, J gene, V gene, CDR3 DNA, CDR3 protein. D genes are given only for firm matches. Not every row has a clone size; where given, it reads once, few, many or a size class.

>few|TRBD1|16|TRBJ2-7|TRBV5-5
TGTGCCAGCAGACGAACCGGGACAGGGATGTCCTACGAGCAGTACTTC
CASRRTGTGMSYEQYF
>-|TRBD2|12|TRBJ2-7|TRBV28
TGTGCCAGCAGCCTAGCGGGCTACGAGCAGTACTTC
CASSLAGYEQYF
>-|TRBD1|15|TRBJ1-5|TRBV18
TGTGCCAGCTCACGGGACAGGGGAACGATGCAGCCCCAGCATTTT
CASSRDRGTMQPQHF
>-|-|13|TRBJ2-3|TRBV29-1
TGCAGCGTTGAACAAGGGCCGGGACCGACGCAGTATTTT
CSVEQGPGPTQYF
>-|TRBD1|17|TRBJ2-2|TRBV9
TGTGCCAGCAGCGTAGAACAGGGGCCGCCGAACACCGGGGAGCTGTTTTTT
CASSVEQGPPNTGELFF
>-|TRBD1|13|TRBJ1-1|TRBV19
TGTGCCAGTAGTGTACAGGGGTATTCTGAAGCTTTCTTT
CASSVQGYSEAFF
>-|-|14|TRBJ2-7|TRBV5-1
TGCGCCAGCAGGTCCGGGGCCGAGCCCCACGAGCAGTACTTC
CASRSGAEPHEQYF
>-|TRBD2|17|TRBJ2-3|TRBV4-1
TGCGCCAGCAGCCAAGGCGTAGCGGGAGGGCCCAGAGATACGCAGTATTTT
CASSQGVAGGPRDTQYF
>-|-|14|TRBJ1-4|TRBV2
TGTGCCAGCAGGAGCGGGGCCCCAGGGGAAAAACTGTTTTTT
CASRSGAPGEKLFF
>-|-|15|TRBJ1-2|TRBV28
TGTGCCAGCAGTTTAAAAATATGGGCAGCTACTAGCTACACCTTC
CASSLKIWAATSYTF
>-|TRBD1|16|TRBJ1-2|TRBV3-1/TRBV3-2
TGTGCCAGCAGCCGAGGACAGGGGTTATCTAACTATGGCTACACCTTC
CASSRGQGLSNYGYTF
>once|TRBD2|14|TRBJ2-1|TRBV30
TGTGCCTGGAGTGTAGGTCTAGCGGGAGGTGAGCAGTTCTTC
CAWSVGLAGGEQFF
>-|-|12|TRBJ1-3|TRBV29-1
TGCAGCGTTGGGGGTTCTGGAAACACCATATATTTT
CSVGGSGNTIYF
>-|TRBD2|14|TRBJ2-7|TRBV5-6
TGTGCCAGCAGCTCGACGGGACTAGTCGCCGAGCAGTACTTC
CASSSTGLVAEQYF
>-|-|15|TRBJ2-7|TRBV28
TGTGCCAGCAGTTTATCGGTGGGGGCAAACTACGAGCAGTACTTC
CASSLSVGANYEQYF
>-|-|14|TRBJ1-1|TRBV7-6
TGTGCCAGCAGCCCCGGGGGGGGCCGAAGTGAAGCTTTCTTT
CASSPGGGRSEAFF
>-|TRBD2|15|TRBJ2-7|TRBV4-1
TGCGCCAGCAGCCAACCGAGCGGGAGGAAAGGCGAGCAGTACTTC
CASSQPSGRKGEQYF
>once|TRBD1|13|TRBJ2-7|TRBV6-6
TGTGCCACTTGGGACAGGGGGGGGTACGAGCAGTACTTC
CATWDRGGYEQYF
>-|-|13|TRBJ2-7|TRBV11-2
TGTGCCAGCAGCTTAGTACAGGGAGGCGAGCAGTACTTC
CASSLVQGGEQYF
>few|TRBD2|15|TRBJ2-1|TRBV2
TGTGCCACACCTAGCGGGAGGCCGCCTAACTATGAGCAGTTCTTC
CATPSGRPPNYEQFF
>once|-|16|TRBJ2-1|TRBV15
TGTGCCACCAGCGGAAGACTTCTTACCTCCTACAATGAGCAGTTCTTC
CATSGRLLTSYNEQFF
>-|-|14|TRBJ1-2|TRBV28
TGTGCCAGCACTCCCGTGGAGGTAGTCCATGGCTACACCTTC
CASTPVEVVHGYTF